What follows are 5 T cell receptor beta chains derived from one specimen sequenced in a study of human T cells and chemical hapten exposure (dated by TCRdb to the early 2020s). Read against the paper, the sample's time point label means: patch test 1, 2 weeks after DPC sensitization. Per the publication, the treatment or condition label means: therapeutic diphenylcyclopropenone sensitization with weekly scalp DPC. The receptor library was made with RACE. This sample was sequenced with a NextSeq 500. In-frame beta chains were kept once TCRdb had trimmed the public reads at Q25 with fastp and called clones with MiXCR. Rows with one shared CDR3 protein collapse into an entry with the most common genes and DNA. This sample gives 150,000 to 200,000 distinct CDR3 sequences in total; about 22% of them show up just once. The ten largest account for 6% to 8% of the sample. This specimen was whole blood, taken in connection with sensitization to the hapten diphenylcyclopropenone (DPC). Every receptor here comes from a woman aged 45 to 65 with alopecia areata. Some clones in this sample may be carry-over from other donors' samples.

This clonotype was detected a few times. The rearrangement links TRBV12-3 or TRBV12-4 to TRBJ2-3, with 9 bases that match TRBD2. CDR3 length: 15 residues. J gave up 0 bases and V 2 bases, and 0 bases lay outside the gene matches. CDR3 DNA: TGTGCCAGCAGTTTAAGCGGGAGGAGCACAGATACGCAGTATTTT. Translation: CASSLSGRSTDTQYF.

This clonotype was seen a few times. The chain has TRBV7-8 and TRBJ2-7, with 10 bases identical to TRBD2. Germline V gene sequence: CDR1 SGHVS, CDR2 FQNEAQ. The CDR3 extends over 14 amino acids. V lost 3 bases, J lost 5 bases, and 4 bases stayed unmatched. The CDR3, as DNA: TGTGCCAGCAGCTTTCTAGCGGGAGTCGACGAGCAGTACTTC. It translates to CASSFLAGVDEQYF.

The chain recombines TRBV2 with TRBJ1-5; D remains ambiguous. The CDR3 has 14 amino acids. CDR1 and CDR2 (germline): SNHLY, FYNNEI. V lost 4 bases and J 2 bases, leaving 9 bases between the germline ends. The CDR3 region has the DNA TGTGCCAGCAGTGCCGATTTAGGCAATCAGCCCCAGCATTTT. This translates into CASSADLGNQPQHF.

There are a few counts of this clonotype. The V call is TRBV6-7, the J call TRBJ2-1; D is possibly TRBD2 (5 bases). TRBV6-7 is marked as an open reading frame, function uncertain. The V end was cut by 0 bases, the J end by 10 bases, with 7 bases between. The CDR3 is 12 residues long. The CDR3 coding sequence is TGTGCCAGCAGTTACTCCCGAGGGGAGCAGTTCTTC. Its protein is CASSYSRGEQFF.

The V gene is TRBV6-2 or TRBV6-3, the J gene TRBJ2-5; D might be TRBD1 (5 bases). This CDR3 region has 16 residues. The V gene's germline CDR1 is MNHEY and CDR2 SVGEGT. V lost 0 bases, J lost 3 bases, and 14 bases lay in between. CDR3 sequence (DNA): TGTGCCAGCAGTTACTCGAAATGGACAACAGAAGAGACCCAGTACTTC. This translates into CASSYSKWTTEETQYF.